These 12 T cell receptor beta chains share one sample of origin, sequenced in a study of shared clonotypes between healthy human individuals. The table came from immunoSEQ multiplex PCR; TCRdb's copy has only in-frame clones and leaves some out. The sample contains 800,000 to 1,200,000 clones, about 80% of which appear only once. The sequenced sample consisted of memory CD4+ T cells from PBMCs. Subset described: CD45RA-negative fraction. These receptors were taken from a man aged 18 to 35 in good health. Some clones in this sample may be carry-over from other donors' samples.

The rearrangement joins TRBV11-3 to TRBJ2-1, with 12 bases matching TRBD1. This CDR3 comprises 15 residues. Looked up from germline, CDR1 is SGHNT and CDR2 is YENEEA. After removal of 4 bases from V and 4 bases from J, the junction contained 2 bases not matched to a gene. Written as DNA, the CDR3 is TGTGCCAGCAGCTCGGGACAGGGGGCATACAATGAGCAGTTCTTC. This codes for CASSSGQGAYNEQFF.

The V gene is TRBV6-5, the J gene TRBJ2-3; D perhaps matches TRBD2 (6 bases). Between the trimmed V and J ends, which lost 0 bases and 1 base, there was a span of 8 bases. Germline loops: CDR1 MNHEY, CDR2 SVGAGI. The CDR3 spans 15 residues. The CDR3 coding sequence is TGTGCCAGCAGTTACTCGGGCGGGGGCACAGATACGCAGTATTTT. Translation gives CASSYSGGGTDTQYF.

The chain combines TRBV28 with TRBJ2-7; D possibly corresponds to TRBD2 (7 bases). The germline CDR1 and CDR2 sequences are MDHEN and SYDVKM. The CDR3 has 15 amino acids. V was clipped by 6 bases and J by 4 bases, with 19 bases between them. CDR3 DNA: TGTGCCAGCAGCCGAGGGGGACTACAGGGTTACGAGCAGTACTTC. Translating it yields CASSRGGLQGYEQYF.

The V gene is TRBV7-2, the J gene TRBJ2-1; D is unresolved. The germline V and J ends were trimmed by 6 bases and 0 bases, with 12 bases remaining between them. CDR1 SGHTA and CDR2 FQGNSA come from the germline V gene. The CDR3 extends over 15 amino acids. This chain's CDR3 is CASRPWDSSYNEQFF. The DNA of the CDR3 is TGTGCCAGCAGGCCCTGGGATAGCTCCTACAATGAGCAGTTCTTC. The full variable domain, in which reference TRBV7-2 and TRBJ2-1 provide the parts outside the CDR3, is GAGVSQSPSNKVTEKGKDVELRCDPISGHTALYWYRQSLGQGLEFLIYFQGNSAPDKSGLPSDRFSAERTGGSVSTLTIQRTQQEDSAVYLCASRPWDSSYNEQFFGPGTRLTVL.

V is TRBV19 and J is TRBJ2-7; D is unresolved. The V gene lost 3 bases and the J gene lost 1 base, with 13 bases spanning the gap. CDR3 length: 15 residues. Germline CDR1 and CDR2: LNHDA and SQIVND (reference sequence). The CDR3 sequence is CASSMVPESSYEQYF. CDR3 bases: TGTGCCAGTAGTATGGTGCCAGAGAGTTCCTACGAGCAGTACTTC.

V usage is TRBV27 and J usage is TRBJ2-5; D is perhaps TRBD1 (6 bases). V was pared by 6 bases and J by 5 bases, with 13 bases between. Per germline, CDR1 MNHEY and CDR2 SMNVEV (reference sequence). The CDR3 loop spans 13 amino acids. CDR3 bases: TGTGCCAGCAGCTGGGGGCAGGGGGAGACCCAGTACTTC. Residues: CASSWGQGETQYF.

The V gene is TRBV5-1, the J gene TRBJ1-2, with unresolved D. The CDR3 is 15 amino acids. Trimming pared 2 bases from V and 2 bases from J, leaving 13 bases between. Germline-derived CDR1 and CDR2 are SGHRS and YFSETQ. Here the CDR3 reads CASSFGQPTNYGYTF. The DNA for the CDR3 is TGCGCCAGCAGCTTTGGTCAGCCGACCAACTATGGCTACACCTTC.

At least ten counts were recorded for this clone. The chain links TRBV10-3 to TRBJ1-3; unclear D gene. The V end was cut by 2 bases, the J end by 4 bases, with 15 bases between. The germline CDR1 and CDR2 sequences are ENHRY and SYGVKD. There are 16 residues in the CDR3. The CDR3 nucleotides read TGTGCCATCAGTGAGCCCGGGGAGATGGGGGGAAACACCATATATTTT. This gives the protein CAISEPGEMGGNTIYF.

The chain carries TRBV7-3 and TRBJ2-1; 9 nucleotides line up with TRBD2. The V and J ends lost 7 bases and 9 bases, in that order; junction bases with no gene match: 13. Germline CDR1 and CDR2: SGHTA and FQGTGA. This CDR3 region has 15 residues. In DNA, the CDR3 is TGTGCCAGCACCCAAGGGGGGACTAGCTGGGGTGAGCAGTTCTTC. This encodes CASTQGGTSWGEQFF.

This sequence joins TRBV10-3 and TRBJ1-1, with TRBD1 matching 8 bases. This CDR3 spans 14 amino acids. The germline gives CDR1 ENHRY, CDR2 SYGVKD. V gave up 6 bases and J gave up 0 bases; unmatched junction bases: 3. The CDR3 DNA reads TGTGCCATCAGCCTGACAGGGGTGAACACTGAAGCTTTCTTT. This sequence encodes CAISLTGVNTEAFF.

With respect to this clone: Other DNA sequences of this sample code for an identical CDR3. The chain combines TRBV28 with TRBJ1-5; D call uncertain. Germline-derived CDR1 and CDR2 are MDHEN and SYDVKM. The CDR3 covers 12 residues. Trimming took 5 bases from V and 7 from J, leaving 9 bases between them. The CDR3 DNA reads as TGTGCCAGCAGTATAGGGAGCCAGCCCCAGCATTTT. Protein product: CASSIGSQPQHF. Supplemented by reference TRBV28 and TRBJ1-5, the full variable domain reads DVKVTQSSRYLVKRTGEKVFLECVQDMDHENMFWYRQDPGLGLRLIYFSYDVKMKEKGDIPEGYSVSREKKERFSLILESASTNQTSMYLCASSIGSQPQHFGDGTRLSIL.

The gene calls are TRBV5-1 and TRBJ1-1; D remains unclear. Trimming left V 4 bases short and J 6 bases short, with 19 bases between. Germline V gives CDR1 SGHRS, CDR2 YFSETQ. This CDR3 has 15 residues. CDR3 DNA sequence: TGCGCCAGCAGCCTCGAGGGCCTCGCGTTAGCTGAAGCTTTCTTT. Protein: CASSLEGLALAEAFF. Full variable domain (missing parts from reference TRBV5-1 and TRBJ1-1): KAGVTQTPRYLIKTRGQQVTLSCSPISGHRSVSWYQQTPGQGLQFLFEYFSETQRNKGNFPGRFSGRQFSNSRSEMNVSTLELGDSALYLCASSLEGLALAEAFFGQGTRLTVV.